Each of the 14 T cell receptor beta chains below was sequenced from the same sample in a study of read filtering for tumor transcriptome and immune sequencing. Molecular barcoded adaptors covering alpha/delta and beta/gamma chains were used on roughly 370 ng RNA. TCRdb re-called the reads with MiXCR, one entry per CDR3 protein. The profile shows around 140,000 distinct CDR3 sequences, under 15% of them singletons. The sequencing sample was made of a population of CD138-negative cells sorted from bone marrow. The receptors come from a donor aged 40 or older with multiple myeloma.

A remark on this clonotype: Being one base from a much bigger clone, this may be a read error. J is TRBJ1-1 and V is TRBV7-8; D uncertain. Germline lookup yields CDR1 SGHVS and CDR2 FQNEAQ. Deletions cut 2 bases from V and 7 bases from J, with 14 bases between. The CDR3 sequence is 14 residues long. CDR3 region: CASSLLAGVGEAFF. For the CDR3, the DNA is TGTGCCAGCAGCTTATTGGCGGGTGTTGGTGAAGCTTTCTTT.

As to this clonotype: Possible read error: a much larger clone is one base away. The chain joins TRBV12-5 to TRBJ2-6, with D tentatively TRBD1 (5 bases). The CDR3 extends over 13 amino acids. Per the germline V gene, CDR1 is LGHNT and CDR2 is FRNRAP. CDR3 sequence reads: CASSSSGASVLTF. The CDR3 DNA reads TGTGCCAGCAGTTCGTCTGGGGCCAGCGTCCTGACTTTC.

This clonotype showed up many times. This chain connects TRBV9 to TRBJ2-2; 13 nucleotides line up with TRBD2. This CDR3 region has 17 residues. Germline V gene lookup returns CDR1 SGDLS and CDR2 YYNGEE. V gave up 1 base and J gave up 4 bases; unmatched junction bases: 4. CDR3 sequence reads: CASSVRTSGSITGELFF. The CDR3 DNA sequence: TGTGCCAGCAGCGTACGGACTAGCGGGAGTATCACCGGGGAGCTGTTTTTT.

Points on this clonotype: A much larger clone differs from this one at a single base, so this may be a read error. The CDR3 sequence: CSARETSGDGETQYF. DNA of the CDR3: TGCAGTGCTAGAGAGACTAGCGGAGACGGGGAGACCCAGTACTTC. The genes are TRBV20-1 and TRBJ2-5; 9 positions agree with TRBD2. This CDR3 spans 15 amino acids. Trimming took 0 bases from V and 5 from J; bases not matched to a gene: 7. The V gene's germline CDR1 is DFQATT and CDR2 SNEGSKA (reference sequence).

This clonotype came up many times. The V and J genes are TRBV7-9 and TRBJ2-3; the D gene could be TRBD1 or TRBD2 (6 bases each). Trimming stripped 7 bases from V and 0 bases from J, with 14 bases between. The CDR3 contains 15 residues. Germline V gene lookup returns CDR1 SEHNR and CDR2 FQNEAQ (reference sequence). Here the CDR3 DNA reads TGTGCCAGCATCTTTCGAGGGGGGAGCACAGATACGCAGTATTTT. This gives the protein CASIFRGGSTDTQYF.

This clonotype appeared many times. This sequence joins TRBV5-1 and TRBJ2-2; no clear D. Deletions cut 0 bases from V and 6 bases from J, with 3 bases between. CDR3 length: 12 residues. Per the germline V gene, CDR1 is SGHRS and CDR2 is YFSETQ. The CDR3 sequence is CASSLGSGELFF. For the CDR3, the DNA is TGCGCCAGCAGCTTGGGGTCCGGGGAGCTGTTTTTT.

This clonotype was seen a handful of times. A much larger clonotype is one base distant, so this may be a read error. The chain recombines TRBV12-5 with TRBJ2-1; D call uncertain. This CDR3 spans 14 amino acids. Per the germline V gene, CDR1 is LGHNT and CDR2 is FRNRAP. CDR3 region: CAGGLENTYNEQFF. In nucleotides, the CDR3 is TGTGCTGGTGGTTTAGAGAACACCTACAATGAGCAGTTCTTC.

This clonotype was seen at least ten times. The rearrangement links TRBV20-1 to TRBJ1-5; weak D call: TRBD1 (6 bases). The germline CDR1 and CDR2 sequences are DFQATT and SNEGSKA (reference sequence). Trimming stripped 2 bases from V and 3 bases from J, with 8 bases between. CDR3 length: 13 residues. The chain's CDR3 is CSARRTDNQPQHF. The DNA for the CDR3 is TGCAGTGCTAGACGGACAGACAATCAGCCCCAGCATTTT.

The chain employs TRBV24-1 and TRBJ2-1; 9 positions match TRBD2. This CDR3 has 15 residues. Germline CDR1 reads KGHDR; CDR2 reads SFDVKD. The junction had 11 bases not matched to a gene; V was cut back by 5 bases and J by 10 bases. The DNA of the CDR3 is TGTGCCACCAGTGTTCTAGGCGGGAGGGGGGGAGAGCAGTTCTTC. Translating gives CATSVLGGRGGEQFF.

This clonotype was picked up many times. CDR3 protein: CASTMGGNTEAFF. The CDR3 DNA is TGTGCCAGCACCATGGGAGGGAACACTGAAGCTTTCTTT. V usage is TRBV6-6 and J usage is TRBJ1-1, with D unresolved. The CDR3 extends over 13 amino acids. The germline V and J ends were trimmed by 7 bases and 1 base, with 10 bases remaining between them. CDR1 is MNHNY and CDR2 is SVGAGI in the germline V gene (reference sequence).

This clonotype is categorized as medium-sized. The chain recombines TRBV11-2 with TRBJ2-1; 14 bases align to TRBD2. Per the germline V gene, CDR1 is SGHAT and CDR2 is FQNNGV. Trimming at V came to 4 bases and at J to 14 bases, leaving 10 bases not matched to a gene. CDR3 size: 15 residues. The DNA of the CDR3 is TGTGCCAGCAGCTCAGGGACTAGCGGGGGCTTTGGGAAGTTCTTC. Translating gives CASSSGTSGGFGKFF. Supplemented by reference TRBV11-2 and TRBJ2-1, the full variable domain reads EAGVAQSPRYKIIEKRQSVAFWCNPISGHATLYWYQQILGQGPKLLIQFQNNGVVDDSQLPKDRFSAERLKGVDSTLKIQPAKLEDSAVYLCASSSGTSGGFGKFFGPGTRLTVL.

This clonotype was observed at least ten times. The rearrangement joins TRBV7-9 to TRBJ2-7, with TRBD2 matching over 9 bases. This CDR3 region has 15 residues. V gave up 1 base and J gave up 2 bases; unmatched junction bases: 3. Germline lookup yields CDR1 SEHNR and CDR2 FQNEAQ (reference sequence). The CDR3 coding sequence is TGTGCCAGCAGCTTAGAGGCGGGAGGGCCCTACGAGCAGTACTTC. This gives the protein CASSLEAGGPYEQYF.

This clonotype was recorded at least ten times. The chain uses TRBV19 and TRBJ1-2; D call uncertain. Germline CDR1 and CDR2: LNHDA and SQIVND (reference sequence). Trimming cost V 3 bases and J 0 bases, with 11 bases left between them. The CDR3 is 15 amino acids. DNA of the CDR3: TGTGCCAGTAGTATTGCGGCGACGGCTAACTATGGCTACACCTTC. It specifies CASSIAATANYGYTF.

This chain uses TRBV24-1 with TRBJ2-5; D remains ambiguous. The CDR3 sequence is 11 residues long. Germline V gene data show CDR1 as KGHDR and CDR2 as SFDVKD. Trimming took off 0 bases at V and 12 bases at J, with 7 bases between the two ends. CDR3 in amino acids: CATSDLSSKYF. For the CDR3, the DNA is TGTGCCACCAGTGATTTGTCCTCGAAGTACTTC.